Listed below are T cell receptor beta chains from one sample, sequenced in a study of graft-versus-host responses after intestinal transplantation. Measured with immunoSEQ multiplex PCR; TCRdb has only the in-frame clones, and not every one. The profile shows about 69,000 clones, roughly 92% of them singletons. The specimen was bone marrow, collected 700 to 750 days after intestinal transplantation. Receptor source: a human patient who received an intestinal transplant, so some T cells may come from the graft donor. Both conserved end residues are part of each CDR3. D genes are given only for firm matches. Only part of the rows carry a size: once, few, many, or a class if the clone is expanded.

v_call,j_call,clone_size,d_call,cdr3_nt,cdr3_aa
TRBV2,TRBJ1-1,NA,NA,TGTGCCAGCAGTCCCGGGGGGGGGTACACTGAAGCTTTCTTT,CASSPGGGYTEAFF
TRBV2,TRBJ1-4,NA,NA,TGTGCCAGCAAAAGAGGAAGGGGATGGGCAGATGAAAAACTGTTTTTT,CASKRGRGWADEKLFF
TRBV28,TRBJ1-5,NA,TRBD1,TGTGCCAGCAGGGACAGGAGCAATCAGCCCCAGCATTTT,CASRDRSNQPQHF
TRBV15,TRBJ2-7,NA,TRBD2,TGTGCCACCAGCAGACGGGTAGCGGGAGGGCCCTACGAGCAGTACTTC,CATSRRVAGGPYEQYF
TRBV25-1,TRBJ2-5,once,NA,TGTGCCAGCAGTGATTTTCTGGGCGGAGGGGAGACCCAGTACTTC,CASSDFLGGGETQYF
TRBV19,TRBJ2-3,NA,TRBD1,TGTGCCAGTAGTTCCCTTTCACAGGGGAGATCGGCAGATACGCAGTATTTT,CASSSLSQGRSADTQYF
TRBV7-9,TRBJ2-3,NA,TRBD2,TGTGCCAGCAGCAATAGCGGGAACACAGATACGCAGTATTTT,CASSNSGNTDTQYF
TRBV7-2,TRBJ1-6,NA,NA,TGTGCCAGCAGCCCCACGGGGAATTCACCCCTCCACTTT,CASSPTGNSPLHF
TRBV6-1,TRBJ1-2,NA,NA,TGTGCCAGCTCAAGAGCCGCTAACTATGGCTACACCTTC,CASSRAANYGYTF
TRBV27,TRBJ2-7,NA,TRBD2,TGTGCCAGCAGCGGACTAGCGGGATACGAGCAGTACTTC,CASSGLAGYEQYF
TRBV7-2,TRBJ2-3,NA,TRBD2,TGTGCCAGCAGCACACGATCCGGGAGGGGCACAGATACGCAGTATTTT,CASSTRSGRGTDTQYF
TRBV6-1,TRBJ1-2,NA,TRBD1,TGTGCCAGCAGTGACCGGGACAGGACAATGTACTACACCTTC,CASSDRDRTMYYTF
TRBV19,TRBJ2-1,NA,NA,TGTGCCAGTAGTTTCGAGGGGCCGGGCGCGTTTAATGAGCAGTTCTTC,CASSFEGPGAFNEQFF
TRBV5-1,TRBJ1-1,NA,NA,TGCGCCAGCAGTTCCGGGCCTGGGAGGGAGAACACTGAAGCTTTCTTT,CASSSGPGRENTEAFF
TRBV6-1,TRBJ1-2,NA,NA,TGTGCCAGCAGTGAAGGGGCGCTGGGTCAGGTCTATGGCTACACCTTC,CASSEGALGQVYGYTF
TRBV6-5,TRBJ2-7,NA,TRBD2,TGTGCCAGCAGTTACAGTAGCGGGGGAGTCGGGTACGAGCAGTACTTC,CASSYSSGGVGYEQYF
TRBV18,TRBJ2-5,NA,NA,TGTGCCAGCTCACCGGTTGCGGTCCAAGAGACCCAGTACTTC,CASSPVAVQETQYF
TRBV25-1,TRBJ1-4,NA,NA,TGTGCCAGCAGTAGAGACAGTCCAACTAATGAAAAACTGTTTTTT,CASSRDSPTNEKLFF
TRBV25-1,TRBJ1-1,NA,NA,TGTGCCAGCAGTGTCCAGGGGAACACTGAAGCTTTCTTT,CASSVQGNTEAFF
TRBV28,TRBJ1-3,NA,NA,TGTGCCAGCAGCCCCACTGAAACAGCGAGGGGAAACACCATATATTTT,CASSPTETARGNTIYF
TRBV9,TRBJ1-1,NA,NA,TGTGCCAGCAGCGCCCAATATCTCCCCGCAGGCCGAGGGACTGAAGCTTTCTTT,CASSAQYLPAGRGTEAFF
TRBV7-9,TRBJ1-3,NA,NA,TGTGCCAGCAGCTTAGGGTACGGGGGAGCTGGAAACACCATATATTTT,CASSLGYGGAGNTIYF